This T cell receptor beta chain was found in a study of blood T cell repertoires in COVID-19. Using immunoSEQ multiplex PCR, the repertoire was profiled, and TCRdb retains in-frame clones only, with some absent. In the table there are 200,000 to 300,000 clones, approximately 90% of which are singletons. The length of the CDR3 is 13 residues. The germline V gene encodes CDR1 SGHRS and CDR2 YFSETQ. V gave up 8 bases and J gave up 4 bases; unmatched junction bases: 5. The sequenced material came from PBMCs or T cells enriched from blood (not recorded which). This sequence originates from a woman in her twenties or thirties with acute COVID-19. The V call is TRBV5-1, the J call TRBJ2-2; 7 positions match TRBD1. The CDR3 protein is CASGQVGTGELFF. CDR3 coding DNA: TGCGCCAGTGGACAGGTTGGCACCGGGGAGCTGTTTTTT.